This passage covers 26 T cell receptor beta chains from one sample sequenced in a study of T cells in Graves' hyperthyroidism and ophthalmopathy. What was amplified from RNA transcripts were TCR beta CDR3 regions. The primer set for the first-round RT-PCR of the TCR CDR3 was HTBI. TCRdb called the multiplex PCR reads again in MiXCR, with one record for every CDR3 protein. The data contain around 340,000 distinct CDR3 sequences, about 14% of them singletons. The specimen sequenced was blood. The receptors derive from a woman in her twenties or thirties with Graves' hyperthyroidism.

The chain recombines TRBV3-1 with TRBJ1-5, with TRBD1 matching 7 bases. Germline V gene lookup returns CDR1 LGHDT and CDR2 YNNKEL (reference sequence). The V and J ends lost 0 bases and 2 bases, in that order; junction bases with no gene match: 7. The CDR3 totals 17 residues. In nucleotides, the CDR3 is TGTGCCAGCAGCCAAGACGTTACAGGGGTCCGCAATCAGCCCCAGCATTTT. Protein product: CASSQDVTGVRNQPQHF. The full variable domain, completed using reference TRBV3-1 and TRBJ1-5, is DTAVSQTPKYLVTQMGNDKSIKCEQNLGHDTMYWYKQDSKKFLKIMFSYNNKELIINETVPNRFSPKSPDKAHLNLHINSLELGDSAVYFCASSQDVTGVRNQPQHFGDGTRLSIL.

In regard to this clonotype: A single base separates this from a much larger clone, so it may be a read error. The chain combines TRBV29-1 with TRBJ2-1; D remains ambiguous. Trimming removed 8 bases at V and 0 bases at J, with 23 bases between. Germline V CDR1 and CDR2: SQVTM, ANQGSEA. The CDR3 sequence is 17 residues long. The CDR3 is CSIAFPIGGGSYNEQFF. The CDR3 bases are TGCAGCATTGCCTTTCCCATTGGCGGTGGCTCCTACAATGAGCAGTTCTTC.

This clonotype was seen only a few times. The V and J genes are TRBV2 and TRBJ2-2; 13 bases are a match to TRBD2. Germline CDR1 reads SNHLY; CDR2 reads FYNNEI. The CDR3 spans 20 residues. Unmatched junction bases numbered 15, after V lost 3 bases and J lost 5 bases. CDR3 protein: CASSEHPGLAGPQGTGELFF. As DNA, the CDR3 is TGTGCCAGCAGTGAGCATCCGGGACTAGCGGGACCACAGGGAACCGGGGAGCTGTTTTTT.

The rearrangement links TRBV5-4 to TRBJ2-5; 10 positions match TRBD1. Germline CDR1 is SGHNT and CDR2 is YYREEE (reference sequence). After removal of 5 bases from V and 5 bases from J, the junction contained 9 bases not matched to a gene. The CDR3 consists of 15 residues. CDR3 coding DNA: TGTGCCAGCAGACCCGTGACAGGGGGCTCGGAGACCCAGTACTTC. This sequence encodes CASRPVTGGSETQYF.

This clonotype was counted at least ten times. This chain links TRBV12-3 or TRBV12-4 with TRBJ2-3; D not certain. This CDR3 has 17 residues. Trimming removed 4 bases from V and 6 bases from J, with 23 bases in between. For the CDR3, the DNA is TGTGCCAGCAGTTGCCCCATTGATCAGACCGATGGGGATACGCAGTATTTT. Protein: CASSCPIDQTDGDTQYF.

This clonotype was seen repeatedly, ten times or more. The rearrangement uses TRBV2 and TRBJ2-3; D might be TRBD2 (6 bases). Germline V gene data show CDR1 as SNHLY and CDR2 as FYNNEI. The CDR3 loop spans 13 amino acids. Trimming stripped 7 bases from V and 6 bases from J, with 14 bases between. This chain's CDR3 is CASTRGLADTQYF. The DNA for the CDR3 is TGTGCCAGCACCCGAGGGCTAGCGGATACGCAGTATTTT.

This clonotype has ten or more counts. The J gene is TRBJ2-5, the V gene TRBV15, with a possible D match to TRBD2 (6 bases). In germline, CDR1 is LNHNV, CDR2 YYDKDF (reference sequence). This CDR3 is 16 amino acids long. V lost 0 bases to trimming and J lost 2 bases, with 13 bases between them. CDR3 in amino acids: CATSRDQQGRQETQYF. The CDR3 DNA follows: TGTGCCACCAGCAGAGATCAGCAAGGGAGGCAAGAGACCCAGTACTTC. The variable domain in full, with the rest retrieved from reference TRBV15 and TRBJ2-5, is DAMVIQNPRYQVTQFGKPVTLSCSQTLNHNVMYWYQQKSSQAPKLLFHYYDKDFNNEADTPDNFQSRRPNTSFCFLDIRSPGLGDTAMYLCATSRDQQGRQETQYFGPGTRLLVL.

There are a few counts of this clonotype. The chain uses TRBV7-2 and TRBJ2-1; 7 bases are shared with TRBD2. CDR1 is SGHTA and CDR2 is FQGNSA in the germline V gene. The V segment lost 5 bases and the J segment 2 bases; nucleotides outside the gene matches: 9. The CDR3 extends over 16 amino acids. The CDR3 loop reads CASSPPGLPTYNEQFF. For the CDR3, the DNA is TGTGCCAGCAGCCCGCCGGGACTACCAACCTACAATGAGCAGTTCTTC.

The sample holds one count of this clonotype. V gene TRBV4-2 combines with J gene TRBJ2-6; the D is unclear. Germline CDR1 reads LGHNA; CDR2 reads YNFKEQ. The CDR3 spans 13 residues. Trimming left V 3 bases short and J 4 bases short, with 4 bases between. CDR3 in DNA: TGTGCCAGCAGCCACACGGGGGCCAACGTCCTGACTTTC. It is translated as CASSHTGANVLTF.

This clonotype was detected many times. This chain connects TRBV2 to TRBJ1-5; D might be TRBD1 (5 bases). This CDR3 spans 12 amino acids. V shed 11 bases and J shed 2 bases, with 10 bases lying between them. The V gene's germline CDR1 is SNHLY and CDR2 FYNNEI. Here the CDR3 DNA reads TGTGCCTCGCGGGGGGGCAATCAGCCCCAGCATTTT. Its translation: CASRGGNQPQHF.

This clonotype was counted ten times or more. The gene calls are TRBV12-3 or TRBV12-4 and TRBJ1-1; the D is unclear. This CDR3 region has 12 residues. V dropped 8 bases and J dropped 0 bases, with 7 bases sitting between them. The chain's CDR3 is CASGVMNTEAFF. For the CDR3, the DNA is TGTGCCAGCGGGGTTATGAACACTGAAGCTTTCTTT.

This clonotype occurred many times. The rearrangement links TRBV28 to TRBJ1-2, with D maybe TRBD1 (6 bases). CDR3 length: 12 residues. CDR1 MDHEN and CDR2 SYDVKM come from the germline V gene. Trimming pared 6 bases from V and 6 bases from J, leaving 11 bases between. The CDR3 sequence: CASSGQRNGYTF. The CDR3 DNA reads TGTGCCAGCAGCGGACAGCGTAATGGCTACACCTTC.

To note about this clonotype: This may arise from a read error, as a much more abundant clone is one base away. The V gene is TRBV29-1, the J gene TRBJ1-1; D ambiguous. Germline CDR1 and CDR2: SQVTM and ANQGSEA. The CDR3 runs 12 residues. Trimming stripped 4 bases from V and 4 bases from J, with 10 bases between. CDR3 nucleotides: TGCAGCGTTGCCGGGTTGGCCACTGAAGCTTTCTTT. The encoded protein is CSVAGLATEAFF.

This clonotype was detected a few times. The genes are TRBV28 and TRBJ2-3; D unresolved. The germline V gene has CDR1 MDHEN and CDR2 SYDVKM. V lost 3 bases to trimming and J lost 1 base, with 11 bases between them. The CDR3 has 15 residues. CDR3: CASSLQRLGTDTQYF. CDR3 coding DNA: TGTGCCAGCAGTTTGCAGCGACTCGGCACAGATACGCAGTATTTT. Looking up the rest from reference TRBV28 and TRBJ2-3 gives the full variable domain: DVKVTQSSRYLVKRTGEKVFLECVQDMDHENMFWYRQDPGLGLRLIYFSYDVKMKEKGDIPEGYSVSREKKERFSLILESASTNQTSMYLCASSLQRLGTDTQYFGPGTRLTVL.

A few counts support this clonotype. In nucleotides, the CDR3 is TGTGCCAGCAGCCCGAGTCTAGCGGGCCACGAGCAGTACTTC. Translation gives CASSPSLAGHEQYF. This rearrangement joins TRBV9 to TRBJ2-7; 8 nucleotides agree with TRBD2. This CDR3 spans 14 amino acids. V lost 4 bases, J lost 5 bases, and 8 bases stayed unmatched. Germline V CDR1 and CDR2: SGDLS, YYNGEE.

This clonotype was detected ten times or more. The chain joins TRBV14 to TRBJ1-4; tentatively, D is TRBD1 (6 bases). Trimming left V 2 bases short and J 10 bases short, with 11 bases between. This CDR3 has 13 residues. Germline-derived CDR1 and CDR2 are SGHDN and FVKESK. DNA of the CDR3: TGTGCCAGCAGCCAAACACAGGGATCAAAACTGTTTTTT. Encoded protein: CASSQTQGSKLFF.

The sample holds many counts of this clonotype. This sequence joins TRBV12-3 or TRBV12-4 and TRBJ1-1, with D unclear. The ends were cut back, 5 bases at V and 7 bases at J, with 11 bases in the middle. The CDR3 spans 12 residues. CDR3 in amino acids: CASSTLDSEAFF. For the CDR3, the DNA is TGTGCCAGCAGTACCCTGGATAGTGAAGCTTTCTTT.

This clonotype showed up many times. This chain uses TRBV20-1 with TRBJ2-7; 8 nucleotides align to TRBD1. In germline, CDR1 is DFQATT, CDR2 SNEGSKA (reference sequence). This CDR3 is 13 amino acids long. The J segment lost 3 bases and the V segment lost 6 bases, leaving 7 bases of the junction unmatched. The CDR3 coding sequence is TGCAGTGCGGAGGACAGGGACGTCTACGAGCAGTACTTC. Translation: CSAEDRDVYEQYF.

Concerning this clonotype: One base away lies a much larger clone, so this may be a sequencing read error. The rearrangement links TRBV7-9 to TRBJ1-1, with 10 bases that match TRBD1. Germline loops: CDR1 SEHNR, CDR2 FQNEAQ (reference sequence). CDR3 length: 14 amino acids. CDR3 in amino acids: CANSWTGGGTEAFF. The CDR3 nucleotides are TGCGCCAACAGCTGGACAGGGGGGGGAACTGAAGCTTTCTTT.

A remark on this clonotype: A clone one base away is much larger, so this may be a read error. The CDR3 does not end in the conserved phenylalanine or tryptophan, so this is likely a read error. The chain couples TRBV27 to TRBJ2-7; 9 bases match TRBD1. Germline V lookup: CDR1 MNHEY, CDR2 SMNVEV (reference sequence). The CDR3 is 14 residues long. Losses at the gene ends were 6 bases for V and 7 bases for J; bases not matched to a gene: 10. CDR3 coding DNA: TGTGCCAGCAGGACAGCGGGACAGGGAAATGAGCAGTACTCC. Translating it yields CASRTAGQGNEQYS.

The V gene is TRBV6-5, the J gene TRBJ2-6; D tentatively fits TRBD1 or TRBD2 (5 bases each). The ends were cut back, 2 bases at V and 0 bases at J, with 11 bases in the middle. From germline, CDR1 is MNHEY and CDR2 SVGAGI. There are 17 residues in the CDR3. The CDR3 DNA sequence: TGTGCCAGCAGTTACCGAGAGGGGCCCTCTGGGGCCAACGTCCTGACTTTC. Translating it yields CASSYREGPSGANVLTF.

J is TRBJ1-5 and V is TRBV3-1; D might be TRBD1 (5 bases). CDR1 LGHDT and CDR2 YNNKEL come from the germline V gene (reference sequence). Trimming left V 5 bases short and J 8 bases short, with 16 bases between. The CDR3 is 14 residues long. The CDR3 bases are TGTGCCAGCAGCGGTCATGCTGGGGGGAAGCCCCAGCATTTT. It codes for CASSGHAGGKPQHF.

This clonotype showed up just once. A much larger clone lies a single base off, so this may be a read error. The chain couples TRBV15 to TRBJ1-1; no clear D gene. The CDR3 loop spans 15 amino acids. Germline CDR1 LNHNV, CDR2 YYDKDF (reference sequence). V was clipped by 0 bases and J by 1 base, with 9 bases between them. The CDR3 sequence is CATSRDVRGNTEAFF. Written as DNA, the CDR3 is TGTGCCACCAGCAGAGATGTACGTGGGAACACTGAAGCTTTCTTT. Together with reference TRBV15 and TRBJ1-1, the CDR3 gives the full variable domain: DAMVIQNPRYQVTQFGKPVTLSCSQTLNHNVMYWYQQKSSQAPKLLFHYYDKDFNNEADTPDNFQSRRPNTSFCFLDIRSPGLGDTAMYLCATSRDVRGNTEAFFGQGTRLTVV.

The table lists this clonotype with many counts. The chain links TRBV11-2 to TRBJ2-3; possible D gene TRBD2, 5 bases. Trimming took off 1 base at V and 4 bases at J, with 9 bases between the two ends. This CDR3 contains 14 residues. Germline lookup yields CDR1 SGHAT and CDR2 FQNNGV. The CDR3 loop is CASSLGTGADTQYF. The CDR3 DNA follows: TGTGCCAGCAGCTTAGGAACCGGGGCAGATACGCAGTATTTT. The whole variable domain, remainder taken from reference TRBV11-2 and TRBJ2-3, is EAGVAQSPRYKIIEKRQSVAFWCNPISGHATLYWYQQILGQGPKLLIQFQNNGVVDDSQLPKDRFSAERLKGVDSTLKIQPAKLEDSAVYLCASSLGTGADTQYFGPGTRLTVL.

A remark on this clonotype: The junction shows a germline mismatch at one end, possibly a read error. The chain uses TRBV19 and TRBJ2-2; the D gene is possibly TRBD2 (6 bases). Germline V gene sequence: CDR1 LNHDA, CDR2 SQIVND (reference sequence). This CDR3 spans 14 amino acids. CDR3: CVSMEGFVTGELFF. CDR3 sequence (DNA): TGTGTCAGTATGGAGGGATTTGTTACCGGGGAGCTGTTTTTT.

Worth noting for this clonotype: A read error is possible here, since a much larger clone lies one base away. The conserved phenylalanine or tryptophan normally closing the CDR3 is absent here, so this likely arose from a read error. The chain is built from TRBV2 and TRBJ1-5, with 9 bases aligning to TRBD1. Germline-derived CDR1 and CDR2 are SNHLY and FYNNEI. The CDR3 spans 16 residues. V shed 8 bases, J shed 0 bases, and the junction held 8 bases outside the gene matches. CDR3 in DNA: TGTGCCAGCGGCGGGACAGGGAATCCTAGCAATCAGCCCCAGCATTCT. This codes for CASGGTGNPSNQPQHS.